The entry below gives a single T cell receptor (beta chain) sequence along with its context. Deletions cut 5 bases from V and 2 bases from J, with 7 bases between. Germline V gene lookup returns CDR1 SEHNR and CDR2 FQNEAQ (reference sequence). There are 12 residues in the CDR3. Repertoires were generated with immunoSEQ multiplex PCR, while TCRdb's copy carries only in-frame clones and drops some. Here the sample spans under 300,000 clones, around nine tenths being singletons. These data come from a study of blood T cell repertoires in COVID-19. In the study overall: Acute and convalescent COVID-19 specimens originated in the United States, Italy and Spain.

This chain joins TRBV7-9 and TRBJ2-7; D remains unclear. Source material: PBMCs or T cells enriched from blood (not recorded which). The origin of this receptor is a woman between 55 and 75 years old who had recovered from COVID-19. CDR3 in amino acids: CASSPSAYEQYF. The CDR3 DNA follows: TGTGCCAGCAGCCCCAGCGCCTACGAGCAGTACTTC. Supplemented by reference TRBV7-9 and TRBJ2-7, the full variable domain reads DTGVSQNPRHKITKRGQNVTFRCDPISEHNRLYWYRQTLGQGPEFLTYFQNEAQLEKSRLLSDRFSAERPKGSFSTLEIQRTEQGDSAMYLCASSPSAYEQYFGPGTRLTVT.